The source of this TCR beta chain is a study of blood T cell repertoires in COVID-19. Study-wide background: Acute and convalescent COVID-19 samples came from the United States, Italy and Spain. From T cells, B-cell-depleted T cells, or PBMCs came the material, which was cDNA or gDNA.

The CDR3 is 10 residues long. V was shortened by 6 bases and J by 8 bases, with 4 bases between the two germline ends. Per the original data handling: From reference gene primer amplification, estimates of nucleated cell counts were derived. Sequencing was performed with immunoSEQ multiplex PCR; in TCRdb, only in-frame clones are kept and a portion is missing. Clonal size and the V and J genes are those of that table, whereas D and trimming came from the DNA. The sample contains 240,000 or so clones, around 84% of which appear only once. The sequencing input was peripheral blood. The chain carries TRBV12-3 or TRBV12-4 and TRBJ2-2; D gene uncertain. This receptor was identified in a woman in her late teens or twenties with acute or convalescent COVID-19. The CDR3 spells CASSRGELFF. CDR3 bases: TGTGCCAGCAGCCGGGGGGAGCTGTTTTTT.